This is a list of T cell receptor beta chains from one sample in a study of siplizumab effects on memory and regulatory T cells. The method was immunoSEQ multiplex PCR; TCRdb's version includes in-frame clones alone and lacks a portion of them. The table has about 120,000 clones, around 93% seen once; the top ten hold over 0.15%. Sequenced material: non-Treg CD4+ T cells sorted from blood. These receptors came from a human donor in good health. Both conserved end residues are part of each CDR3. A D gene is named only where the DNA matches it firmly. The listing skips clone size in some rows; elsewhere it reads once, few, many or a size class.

cdr3_aa: CAWSVLTGHYYTF; cdr3_nt: TGTGCCTGGAGTGTATTAACGGGACACTACTACACCTTC; d_call: NA; v_call: TRBV30; clone_size: NA; j_call: TRBJ1-2
cdr3_aa: CASSELGANTGELFF; cdr3_nt: TGCGCCAGCAGCGAGCTGGGGGCGAACACCGGGGAGCTGTTTTTT; d_call: NA; v_call: TRBV5-1; clone_size: once; j_call: TRBJ2-2
cdr3_aa: CAWSVERAQFF; cdr3_nt: TGTGCCTGGAGTGTAGAGCGAGCGCAGTTCTTC; d_call: NA; v_call: TRBV30; clone_size: once; j_call: TRBJ2-1
cdr3_aa: CRPQGEAFF; cdr3_nt: TGCAGGCCTCAGGGTGAAGCTTTCTTT; d_call: NA; v_call: TRBV29-1; clone_size: NA; j_call: TRBJ1-1
cdr3_aa: CASSPFVFGDSPLHF; cdr3_nt: TGTGCCAGCTCACCCTTCGTCTTCGGGGATTCACCCCTCCACTTT; d_call: NA; v_call: TRBV18; clone_size: NA; j_call: TRBJ1-6
cdr3_aa: CASSPLHPQGSNQPQHF; cdr3_nt: TGTGCCAGCTCTCCTCTTCACCCCCAGGGAAGCAATCAGCCCCAGCATTTT; d_call: NA; v_call: TRBV18; clone_size: NA; j_call: TRBJ1-5
cdr3_aa: CASSPHRGVGDGTEAFF; cdr3_nt: TGCGCCAGCAGCCCCCATCGTGGAGTAGGGGACGGCACTGAGGCTTTCTTT; d_call: NA; v_call: TRBV5-1; clone_size: NA; j_call: TRBJ1-1
cdr3_aa: CASSINTGPEQYF; cdr3_nt: TGTGCCAGTAGTATTAACACTGGTCCCGAGCAGTACTTC; d_call: NA; v_call: TRBV19; clone_size: NA; j_call: TRBJ2-7
cdr3_aa: CASSQDSRGRETQYF; cdr3_nt: TGTGCCAGCAGCCAAGATTCCAGGGGGCGGGAGACCCAGTACTTC; d_call: TRBD1; v_call: TRBV4-2; clone_size: NA; j_call: TRBJ2-5
cdr3_aa: CASRRTSGGKHEQYF; cdr3_nt: TGTGCCAGCAGGCGGACTAGCGGGGGGAAACACGAGCAGTACTTC; d_call: TRBD2; v_call: TRBV28; clone_size: NA; j_call: TRBJ2-7
cdr3_aa: CASSLYGLSTDTQYF; cdr3_nt: TGTGCCAGCAGCTTATATGGACTCAGCACAGATACGCAGTATTTT; d_call: NA; v_call: TRBV7-2; clone_size: NA; j_call: TRBJ2-3
cdr3_aa: CSVGGGETQYF; cdr3_nt: TGCAGCGTTGGAGGAGGGGAGACCCAGTACTTC; d_call: NA; v_call: TRBV29-1; clone_size: NA; j_call: TRBJ2-5
cdr3_aa: CASSHLPGQGAEAFF; cdr3_nt: TGCGCCAGCAGCCACCTCCCGGGACAGGGGGCTGAAGCTTTCTTT; d_call: TRBD1; v_call: TRBV5-4; clone_size: NA; j_call: TRBJ1-1
cdr3_aa: CASSDGFTDTQYF; cdr3_nt: TGTGCCAGCAGTGACGGGTTCACAGATACGCAGTATTTT; d_call: NA; v_call: TRBV6-4; clone_size: NA; j_call: TRBJ2-3
cdr3_aa: CAISDRGKRYGYTF; cdr3_nt: TGTGCCATCAGTGACCGGGGGAAACGATATGGCTACACCTTC; d_call: NA; v_call: TRBV10-3; clone_size: NA; j_call: TRBJ1-2
cdr3_aa: CASSSLAGPTDTQYF; cdr3_nt: TGCGCCAGCAGCTCCCTGGCGGGCCCCACAGATACGCAGTATTTT; d_call: NA; v_call: TRBV5-1; clone_size: NA; j_call: TRBJ2-3